Each of the 16 T cell receptor beta chains below was sequenced from the same sample in a study of blood T cells in healthy people across ages. Using a J-beta primer mix together with a sample-barcoded 5' primer, a second PCR was run for about 6 to 11 cycles. TCRdb ran MiXCR on the 5' RACE reads and lists one entry per CDR3 protein. The sample includes 650,000 to 950,000 distinct CDR3 sequences, about 42% of them seen just once. Sequencing was performed on blood. These receptors were collected from a man in his 60s in good health.

The V and J genes are TRBV6-2 or TRBV6-3 and TRBJ1-2; D ambiguous. The germline CDR1 and CDR2 sequences are MNHEY and SVGEGT. This CDR3 spans 12 amino acids. V was cut by 6 bases and J by 8 bases, with 13 bases left in between. The CDR3 loop reads CASREQARGYTF. As DNA, the CDR3 is TGTGCCAGCAGGGAACAAGCGCGCGGCTACACCTTC.

This clonotype has just a few counts. The chain joins TRBV12-3 or TRBV12-4 to TRBJ2-5; 9 bases line up with TRBD1. The J call may be faulty, since TRBJ2-7 better matches the DNA end. This CDR3 has 15 residues. CDR3 nucleotide sequence: TGTGCCAGCAGTCAACAACAGGGGGCGATCTACGAGCAGTACTTC. Residues: CASSQQQGAIYEQYF.

This rearrangement joins TRBV6-2 or TRBV6-3 to TRBJ2-1; possible D gene TRBD2, 7 bases. Trimming removed 0 bases at V and 6 bases at J, with 12 bases between. The CDR3 is 15 amino acids. Germline CDR1 reads MNHEY; CDR2 reads SVGEGT. The CDR3 sequence is CASSYSRGRLNEQFF. CDR3 DNA: TGTGCCAGCAGTTACTCGCGGGGGCGCCTCAATGAGCAGTTCTTC.

This clonotype was seen more than once but under ten times. V and J are TRBV10-3 and TRBJ2-7; D possibly corresponds to TRBD2 (5 bases). The CDR3 sequence is 18 residues long. The V gene's germline CDR1 is ENHRY and CDR2 SYGVKD. The V gene lost 8 bases and the J gene lost 5 bases, with 31 bases spanning the gap. Here the CDR3 DNA reads TGTGCCATCCTCCCCAAGGGTCCTCAAGGGAGATATGCGAACGAGCAGTACTTC. The encoded protein is CAILPKGPQGRYANEQYF.

The gene calls are TRBV6-2 or TRBV6-3 and TRBJ2-7; D is unclear. The CDR3 totals 12 residues. Trimming cost V 0 bases and J 7 bases, with 7 bases left between them. Per the germline V gene, CDR1 is MNHEY and CDR2 is SVGEGT. CDR3 sequence reads: CASSYSETEQYF. CDR3 DNA sequence: TGTGCCAGCAGTTACTCCGAAACTGAGCAGTACTTC.

This clonotype was seen a single time. The V and J genes are TRBV5-5 and TRBJ1-5, with D possibly being TRBD1 (5 bases). This CDR3 has 16 amino acids. The V gene lost 4 bases and the J gene lost 3 bases, with 17 bases spanning the gap. CDR1 SGHKS and CDR2 YYEKEE come from the germline V gene (reference sequence). The CDR3 coding sequence is TGTGCCAGCAGCCAGCGGATGGGACGCTCCAATCAGCCCCAGCATTTT. Amino acids: CASSQRMGRSNQPQHF.

V gene TRBV9 combines with J gene TRBJ2-5; D possibly uses TRBD1 or TRBD2 (5 bases each). The J call may be wrong; the DNA end is better matched by TRBJ2-7. The CDR3 loop spans 15 amino acids. Germline V lookup: CDR1 SGDLS, CDR2 YYNGEE. This chain's CDR3 is CASSVEPGRGVEQYF. The CDR3 DNA reads TGTGCCAGCAGCGTAGAACCAGGACGGGGCGTCGAGCAGTACTTC.

This clonotype was seen more than once but under ten times. The genes are TRBV6-1 and TRBJ2-1; 7 positions agree with TRBD2. CDR1 and CDR2 (germline): MNHNS, SASEGT. Losses at the gene ends were 4 bases for V and 5 bases for J; bases not matched to a gene: 8. The CDR3 has 15 amino acids. CDR3 in amino acids: CASSVLPTSDNEQFF. The CDR3 nucleotides read TGTGCCAGCAGTGTCCTGCCAACTAGCGACAATGAGCAGTTCTTC.

This sequence joins TRBV21-1 and TRBJ1-2. TRBV21-1 is noted as a pseudogene. The CDR3 contains 9 residues. The CDR3 DNA reads as TGTGCCAGCAGCAAAGGTCACACCTTC. It encodes CASSKGHTF.

There are a few counts of this clonotype. This chain links TRBV13 with TRBJ2-7; D is undetermined. The J call may be faulty, since TRBJ2-5 better matches the DNA end. CDR3 size: 15 residues. In germline, CDR1 is PRHDT, CDR2 FYEKMQ (reference sequence). The CDR3 spells CASSPTGLSRETQYF. For the CDR3, the DNA is TGTGCCAGCAGCCCAACGGGTCTCTCCAGGGAGACCCAGTACTTC.

This chain's CDR3 is CASSDRRVSTQYF. CDR3 nucleotides: TGTGCCAGCAGCGACAGGAGGGTCAGTACGCAGTATTTT. V and J are TRBV6-2 or TRBV6-3 and TRBJ2-3; D possibly matches TRBD1 or TRBD2 (6 bases each). V gave up 6 bases and J gave up 8 bases, with 15 bases separating them. In germline, CDR1 is MNHEY, CDR2 SVGEGT. The CDR3 has 13 amino acids.

This clonotype was recorded at least ten times. The rearrangement joins TRBV10-3 to TRBJ2-5, with no clear D. Germline CDR1 is ENHRY and CDR2 is SYGVKD. V was trimmed by 4 bases and J by 5 bases, leaving 11 bases between them. The CDR3 has 13 amino acids. The CDR3 here is CAISVRAAETQYF. CDR3 coding DNA: TGTGCCATCAGTGTAAGGGCTGCGGAGACCCAGTACTTC.

This clonotype has a handful of counts. The chain has TRBV20-1 and TRBJ2-7; 8 positions match TRBD1. This CDR3 is built from 14 residues. Germline V lookup: CDR1 DFQATT, CDR2 SNEGSKA (reference sequence). The V and J ends lost 3 bases and 5 bases, in that order; junction bases with no gene match: 9. CDR3 sequence: CSASPRGLRNEQYF. The DNA for the CDR3 is TGCAGTGCTAGTCCCAGGGGGCTTCGGAACGAGCAGTACTTC.

This clonotype was seen a single time. The rearrangement links TRBV7-2 to TRBJ2-3, with D tentatively TRBD2 (5 bases). The germline V and J ends were trimmed by 5 bases and 6 bases, with 18 bases remaining between them. The germline V gene has CDR1 SGHTA and CDR2 FQGNSA. The CDR3 is made up of 15 amino acids. The CDR3 here is CASSLWTGFGDTQYF. CDR3 in DNA: TGTGCCAGCAGCCTATGGACTGGCTTTGGTGATACGCAGTATTTT.

This clonotype turned up a few times. The rearrangement joins TRBV29-1 to TRBJ2-4; 15 bases align to TRBD2. With V trimmed by 0 bases and J by 13 bases, 19 bases remained unmatched. CDR1 is SQVTM and CDR2 is ANQGSEA in the germline V gene. This CDR3 is built from 19 residues. The CDR3 DNA follows: TGCAGCGTTGAAGAGAGGGGGACTAGCGGGGGGCGAGGTACCAGGGAGCAGTACTTC. Protein product: CSVEERGTSGGRGTREQYF.

The J gene is TRBJ1-5, the V gene TRBV7-9, with D unresolved. The better agreement between TRBJ2-3 and the DNA end casts doubt on the J call. Germline V gene data show CDR1 as SEHNR and CDR2 as FQNEAQ (reference sequence). The CDR3 contains 14 residues. This chain's CDR3 is CASSSWWSDQLQYF. Written as DNA, the CDR3 is TGTGCCAGCAGCTCCTGGTGGAGCGATCAGCTCCAGTATTTT.